This T cell receptor beta chain was captured by sequencing in a study of T cell responses to AZD1222 COVID-19 vaccine. Study in general: Pooling covered second doses at about 4 or about 12 weeks. Overall study results and limits: Donors were mostly white British, more females; clonal diversity possibly underestimated. Only after the peak T cell response were repertoires sampled. Among spike-specific TCRs, nearly half reportedly target unmutated variant regions.

Clones were sequenced by immunoSEQ multiplex PCR, and TCRdb holds only the in-frame ones, with some missing. The sample comprises approximately 100,000 clones, approximately 91% of which are singletons, and about 15% rests with the top ten. This CDR3 has 16 residues. The V gene end was trimmed by 5 bases and the J gene end by 7 bases; junction bases not matched to a gene: 12. Germline CDR1 and CDR2: SGHVS and FQNEAQ. A remark on this clone: Its antigen is not identified.

Source: peripheral blood, taken on day 0 of AZD1222 vaccination. This receptor was taken from an adult in good health. This chain uses TRBV7-8 with TRBJ2-2, with TRBD2 matching 8 bases. The chain's CDR3 is CASSLGGAGVIGELFF. CDR3 nucleotide sequence: TGTGCCAGCAGCCTCGGGGGAGCGGGAGTAATCGGGGAGCTGTTTTTT.